This T cell receptor beta chain was found in a study of T-cell reconstitution after alpha-beta-depleted transplantation in children. Preparing the TCRbeta library involved the use of unique molecular identifiers. TCRdb processed the PCR reads anew with MiXCR; each CDR3 protein has one entry. The sample yields fewer than 350,000 distinct CDR3 sequences, 11% seen once. CDR1 and CDR2 from the germline V gene are SGHVS and FQNEAQ. The CDR3 is made up of 16 amino acids. After removal of 5 bases from V and 2 bases from J, the junction contained 8 bases not matched to a gene. Regarding the study as a whole: For some patients, TCRbeta diversity was high at day 60 because of recipient T cells and thymic progenitors that survived. Newly generated T cells supplied most T-cell counts and diversity one year post-transplant. Several hundred rapidly expanded clones from non-depleted graft cells reportedly supplied alpha-beta T cells about two months post-transplant.

This clonotype has only one observation. The antigen is undetermined. The sequenced sample was peripheral blood, obtained 180 days after TCRalphabeta/CD19-depleted stem cell transplant. This clonotype was obtained from a male patient between 2 and 15 years old who had a stem cell transplant for chronic granulomatous disease, so the T cells may come from the graft donor. The chain employs TRBV7-8 and TRBJ2-3, with 9 bases identical to TRBD1. The CDR3 loop is CASSIGTGSLTDTQYF. Here the CDR3 DNA reads TGTGCCAGCAGCATAGGGACAGGGTCCCTCACAGATACGCAGTATTTT.